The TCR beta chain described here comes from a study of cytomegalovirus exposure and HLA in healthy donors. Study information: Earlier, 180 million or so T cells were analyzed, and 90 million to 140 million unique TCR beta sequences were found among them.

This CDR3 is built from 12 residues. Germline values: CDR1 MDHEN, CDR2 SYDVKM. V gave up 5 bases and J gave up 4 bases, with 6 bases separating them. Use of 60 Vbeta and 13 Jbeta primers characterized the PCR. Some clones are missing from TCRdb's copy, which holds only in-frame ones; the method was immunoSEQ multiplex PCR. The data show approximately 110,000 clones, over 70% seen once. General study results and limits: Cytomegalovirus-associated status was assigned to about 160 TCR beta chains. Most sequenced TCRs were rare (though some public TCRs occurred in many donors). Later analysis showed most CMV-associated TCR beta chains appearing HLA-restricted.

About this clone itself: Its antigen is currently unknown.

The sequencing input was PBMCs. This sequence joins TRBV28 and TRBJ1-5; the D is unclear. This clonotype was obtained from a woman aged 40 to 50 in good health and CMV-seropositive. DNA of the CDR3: TGTGCCAGCAGTCTCCCTAATCAGCCCCAGCATTTT. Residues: CASSLPNQPQHF.